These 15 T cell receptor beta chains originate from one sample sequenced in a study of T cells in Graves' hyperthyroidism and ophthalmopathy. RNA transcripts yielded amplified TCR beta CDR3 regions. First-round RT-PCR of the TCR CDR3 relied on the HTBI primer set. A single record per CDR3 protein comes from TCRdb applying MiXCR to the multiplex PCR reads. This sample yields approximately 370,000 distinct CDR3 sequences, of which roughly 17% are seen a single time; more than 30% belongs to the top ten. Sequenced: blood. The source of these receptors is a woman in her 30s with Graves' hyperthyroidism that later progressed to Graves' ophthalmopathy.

CDR3 nucleotides: TGCAGTGGGACGACGGAGTACGAGCAGTACTTC. Amino acids: CSGTTEYEQYF. The V and J genes are TRBV20-1 and TRBJ2-7; unclear D gene. Trimming took off 7 bases at V and 4 bases at J, with 11 bases between the two ends. The CDR3 consists of 11 residues. From germline, CDR1 is DFQATT and CDR2 SNEGSKA (reference sequence).

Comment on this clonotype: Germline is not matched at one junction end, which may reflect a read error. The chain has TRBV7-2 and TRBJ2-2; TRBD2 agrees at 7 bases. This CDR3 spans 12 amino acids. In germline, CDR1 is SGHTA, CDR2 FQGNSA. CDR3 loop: CASSLIRGELVF. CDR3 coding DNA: TGTGCCAGCAGCTTAATCCGGGGGGAGCTGGTTTTT.

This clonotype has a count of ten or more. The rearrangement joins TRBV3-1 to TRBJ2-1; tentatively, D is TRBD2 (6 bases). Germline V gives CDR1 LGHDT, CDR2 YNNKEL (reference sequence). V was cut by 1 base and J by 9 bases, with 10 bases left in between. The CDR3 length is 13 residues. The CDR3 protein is CASSQGGLSEQFF. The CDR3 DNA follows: TGTGCCAGCAGCCAAGGGGGACTGAGTGAGCAGTTCTTC.

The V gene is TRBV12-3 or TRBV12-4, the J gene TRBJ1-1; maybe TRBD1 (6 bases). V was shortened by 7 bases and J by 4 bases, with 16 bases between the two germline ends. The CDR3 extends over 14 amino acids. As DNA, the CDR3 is TGTGCCAGCACCCGGAGGGGGTTTAGCACTGAAGCTTTCTTT. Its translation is CASTRRGFSTEAFF.

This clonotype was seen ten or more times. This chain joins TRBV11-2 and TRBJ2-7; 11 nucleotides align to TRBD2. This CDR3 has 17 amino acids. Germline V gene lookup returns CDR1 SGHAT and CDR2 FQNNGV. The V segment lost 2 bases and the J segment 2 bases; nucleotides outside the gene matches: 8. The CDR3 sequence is CASSLIFGTSGTYEQYF. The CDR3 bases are TGTGCCAGCAGCTTAATATTCGGGACTAGCGGAACCTACGAGCAGTACTTC.

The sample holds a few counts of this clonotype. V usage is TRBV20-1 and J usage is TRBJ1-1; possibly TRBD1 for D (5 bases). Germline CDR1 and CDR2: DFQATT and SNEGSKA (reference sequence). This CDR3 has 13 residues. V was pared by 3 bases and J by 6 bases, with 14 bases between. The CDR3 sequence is CSASAGLLAEAFF. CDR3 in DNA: TGCAGTGCTAGCGCAGGGCTCCTCGCTGAAGCTTTCTTT.

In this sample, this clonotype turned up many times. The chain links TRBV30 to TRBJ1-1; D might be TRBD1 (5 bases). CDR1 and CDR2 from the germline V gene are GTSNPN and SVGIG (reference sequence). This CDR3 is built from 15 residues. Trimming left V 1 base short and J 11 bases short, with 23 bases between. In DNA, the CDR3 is TGTGCCTGGAGTGGTGACAGACCCGGGGCGTTGCGGGCTTTCTTT. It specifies CAWSGDRPGALRAFF.

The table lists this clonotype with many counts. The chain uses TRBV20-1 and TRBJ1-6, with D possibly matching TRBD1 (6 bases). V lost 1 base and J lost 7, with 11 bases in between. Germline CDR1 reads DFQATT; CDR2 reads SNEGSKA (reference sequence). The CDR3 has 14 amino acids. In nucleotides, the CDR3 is TGCAGTGCTAGAGGTGGGGGCTCCAATTCACCCCTCCACTTT. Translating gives CSARGGGSNSPLHF.

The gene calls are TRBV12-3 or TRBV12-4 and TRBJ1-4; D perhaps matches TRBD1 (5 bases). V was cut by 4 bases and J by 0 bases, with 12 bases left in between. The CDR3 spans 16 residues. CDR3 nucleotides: TGTGCCAGCAGTTCCTCCCGAGGGGCAACTAATGAAAAACTGTTTTTT. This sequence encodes CASSSSRGATNEKLFF.

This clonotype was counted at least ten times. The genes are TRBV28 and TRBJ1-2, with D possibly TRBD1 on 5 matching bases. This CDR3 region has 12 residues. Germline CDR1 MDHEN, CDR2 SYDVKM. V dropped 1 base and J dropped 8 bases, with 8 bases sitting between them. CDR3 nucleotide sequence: TGTGCCAGCAGTTTATTGGGGGAGGGCTACACCTTC. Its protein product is CASSLLGEGYTF.

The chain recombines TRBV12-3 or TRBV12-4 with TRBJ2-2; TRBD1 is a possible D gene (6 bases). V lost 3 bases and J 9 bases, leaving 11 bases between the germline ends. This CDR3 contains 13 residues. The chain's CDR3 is CASSLGTIRELFF. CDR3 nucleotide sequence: TGTGCCAGCAGTTTGGGGACAATCCGGGAGCTGTTTTTT.

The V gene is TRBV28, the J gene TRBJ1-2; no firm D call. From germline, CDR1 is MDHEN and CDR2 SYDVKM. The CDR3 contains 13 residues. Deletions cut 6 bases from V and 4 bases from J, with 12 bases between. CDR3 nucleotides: TGTGCCAGCAGCGAGACACCCAGCTATGGCTACACCTTC. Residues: CASSETPSYGYTF.

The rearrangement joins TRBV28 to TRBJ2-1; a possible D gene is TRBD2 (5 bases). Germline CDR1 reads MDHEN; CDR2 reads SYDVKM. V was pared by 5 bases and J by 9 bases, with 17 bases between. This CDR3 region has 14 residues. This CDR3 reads CASSTRPLVSEQFF. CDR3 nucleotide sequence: TGTGCCAGCAGTACTCGCCCACTAGTCAGTGAGCAGTTCTTC.

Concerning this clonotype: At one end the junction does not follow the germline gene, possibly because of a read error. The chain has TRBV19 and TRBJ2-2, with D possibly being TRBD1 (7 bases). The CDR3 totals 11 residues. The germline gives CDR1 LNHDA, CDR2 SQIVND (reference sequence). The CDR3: CASTTTGQRVF. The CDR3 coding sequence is TGTGCCAGTACCACCACGGGACAGCGGGTTTTT.

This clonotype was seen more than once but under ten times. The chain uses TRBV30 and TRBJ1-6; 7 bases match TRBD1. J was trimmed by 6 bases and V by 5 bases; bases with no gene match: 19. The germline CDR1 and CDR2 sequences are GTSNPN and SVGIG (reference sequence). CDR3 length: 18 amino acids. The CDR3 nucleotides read TGTGCCTGGGGGGATACTGACAGGGATAGGTCTTCTAATTCACCCCTCCACTTT. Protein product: CAWGDTDRDRSSNSPLHF. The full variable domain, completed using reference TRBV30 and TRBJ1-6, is SQTIHQWPATLVQPVGSPLSLECTVEGTSNPNLYWYRQAAGRGLQLLFYSVGIGQISSEVPQNLSASRPQDRQFILSSKKLLLSDSGFYLCAWGDTDRDRSSNSPLHFGNGTRLTVT.